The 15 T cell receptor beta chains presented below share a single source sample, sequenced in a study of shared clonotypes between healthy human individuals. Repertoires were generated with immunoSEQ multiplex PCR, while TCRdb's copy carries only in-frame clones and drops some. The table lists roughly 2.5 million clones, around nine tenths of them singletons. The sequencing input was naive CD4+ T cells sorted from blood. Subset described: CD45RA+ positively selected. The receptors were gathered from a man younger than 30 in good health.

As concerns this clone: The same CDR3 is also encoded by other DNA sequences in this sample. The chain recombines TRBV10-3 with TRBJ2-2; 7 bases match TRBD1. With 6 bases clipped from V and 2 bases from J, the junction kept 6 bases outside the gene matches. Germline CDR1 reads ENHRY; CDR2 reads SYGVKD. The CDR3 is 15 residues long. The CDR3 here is CAISPGTVNTGELFF. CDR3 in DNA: TGTGCCATCAGCCCAGGGACAGTAAACACCGGGGAGCTGTTTTTT.

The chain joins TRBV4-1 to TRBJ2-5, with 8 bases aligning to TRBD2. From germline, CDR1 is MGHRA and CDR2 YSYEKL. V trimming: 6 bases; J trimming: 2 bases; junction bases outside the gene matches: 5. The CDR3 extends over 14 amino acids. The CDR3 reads CASRLAETQETQYF. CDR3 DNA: TGCGCCAGCAGACTAGCGGAAACTCAAGAGACCCAGTACTTC.

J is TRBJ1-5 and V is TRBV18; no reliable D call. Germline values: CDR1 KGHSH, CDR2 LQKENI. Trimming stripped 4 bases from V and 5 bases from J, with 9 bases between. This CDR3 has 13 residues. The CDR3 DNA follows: TGTGCCAGCTCACTCCAAGCGGATCAGCCCCAGCATTTT. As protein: CASSLQADQPQHF.

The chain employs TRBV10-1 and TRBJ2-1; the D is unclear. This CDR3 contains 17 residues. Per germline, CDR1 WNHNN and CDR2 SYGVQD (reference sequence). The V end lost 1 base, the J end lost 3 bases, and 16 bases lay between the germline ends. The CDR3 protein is CASSEFVRLGSYNEQFF. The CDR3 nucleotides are TGCGCCAGCAGTGAGTTTGTTCGGCTAGGAAGCTACAATGAGCAGTTCTTC.

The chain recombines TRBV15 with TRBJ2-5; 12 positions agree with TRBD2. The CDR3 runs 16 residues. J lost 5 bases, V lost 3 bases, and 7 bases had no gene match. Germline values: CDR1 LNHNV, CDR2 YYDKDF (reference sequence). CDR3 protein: CATSRATLAGGETQYF. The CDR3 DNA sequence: TGTGCCACCAGCAGGGCTACTCTAGCGGGGGGGGAGACCCAGTACTTC. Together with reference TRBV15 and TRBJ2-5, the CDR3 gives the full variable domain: DAMVIQNPRYQVTQFGKPVTLSCSQTLNHNVMYWYQQKSSQAPKLLFHYYDKDFNNEADTPDNFQSRRPNTSFCFLDIRSPGLGDTAMYLCATSRATLAGGETQYFGPGTRLLVL.

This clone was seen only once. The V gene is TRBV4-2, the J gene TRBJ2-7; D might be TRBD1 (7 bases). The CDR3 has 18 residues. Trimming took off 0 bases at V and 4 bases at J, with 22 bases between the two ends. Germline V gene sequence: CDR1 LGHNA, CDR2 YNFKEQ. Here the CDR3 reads CASSQDVGGRGALYEQYF. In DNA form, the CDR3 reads TGTGCCAGCAGCCAAGATGTCGGGGGCAGGGGGGCCCTTTACGAGCAGTACTTC.

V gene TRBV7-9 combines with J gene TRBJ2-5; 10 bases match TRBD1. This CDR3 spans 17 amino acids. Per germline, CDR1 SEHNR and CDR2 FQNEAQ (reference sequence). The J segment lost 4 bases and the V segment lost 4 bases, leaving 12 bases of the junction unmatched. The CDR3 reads CASSSTGTGAPRETQYF. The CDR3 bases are TGTGCCAGCAGCTCCACCGGGACAGGGGCTCCCCGAGAGACCCAGTACTTC.

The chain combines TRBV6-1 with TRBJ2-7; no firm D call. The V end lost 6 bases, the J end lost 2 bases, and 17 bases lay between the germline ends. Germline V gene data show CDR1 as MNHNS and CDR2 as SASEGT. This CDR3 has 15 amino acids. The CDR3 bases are TGTGCCAGCAGCGGTCCTATGGGTACCCCCTACGAGCAGTACTTC. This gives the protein CASSGPMGTPYEQYF.

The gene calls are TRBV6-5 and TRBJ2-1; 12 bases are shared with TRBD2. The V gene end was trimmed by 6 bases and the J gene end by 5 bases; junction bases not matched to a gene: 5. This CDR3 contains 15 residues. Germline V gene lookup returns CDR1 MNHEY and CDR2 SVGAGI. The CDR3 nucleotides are TGTGCCAGCAGGCAAGGACTAGCGGGGAACAATGAGCAGTTCTTC. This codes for CASRQGLAGNNEQFF.

As DNA, the CDR3 is TGTGCCAGCAGCTTATCAGGGTTGTTTAACTATGGCTACACCTTC. This gives the protein CASSLSGLFNYGYTF. The chain links TRBV5-8 to TRBJ1-2; D possibly corresponds to TRBD1 (5 bases). This CDR3 comprises 15 residues. Trimming shortened V by 2 bases and J by 1 base, and 12 bases separated the two germline ends. Looked up from germline, CDR1 is SGHTS and CDR2 is YDEGEE. Full variable domain (rest looked up from reference TRBV5-8 and TRBJ1-2): EAGVTQSPTHLIKTRGQQATLRCSPISGHTSVYWYQQALGLGLQFLLWYDEGEERNRGNFPPRFSGRQFPNYSSELNVNALELEDSALYLCASSLSGLFNYGYTFGSGTRLTVV.

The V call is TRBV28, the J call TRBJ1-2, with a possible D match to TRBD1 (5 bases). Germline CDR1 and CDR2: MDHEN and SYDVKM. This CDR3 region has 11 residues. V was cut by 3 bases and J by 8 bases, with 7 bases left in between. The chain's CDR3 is CASSFRAGYTF. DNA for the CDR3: TGTGCCAGCAGTTTCAGGGCCGGCTACACCTTC.

The CDR3 sequence is CASSRDTTTGELFF. The CDR3 DNA is TGTGCCAGCAGTAGAGACACTACCACCGGGGAGCTGTTTTTT. The rearrangement links TRBV6-1 to TRBJ2-2; D unclear. Trimming cost V 5 bases and J 4 bases, with 11 bases left between them. The CDR3 is 14 amino acids. Germline assignment: CDR1 MNHNS and CDR2 SASEGT.

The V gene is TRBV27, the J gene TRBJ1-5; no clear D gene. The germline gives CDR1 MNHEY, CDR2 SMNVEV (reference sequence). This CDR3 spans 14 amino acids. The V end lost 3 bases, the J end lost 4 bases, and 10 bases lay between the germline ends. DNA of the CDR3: TGTGCCAGCAGTTTCGTTAAACTAAATCAGCCCCAGCATTTT. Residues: CASSFVKLNQPQHF.

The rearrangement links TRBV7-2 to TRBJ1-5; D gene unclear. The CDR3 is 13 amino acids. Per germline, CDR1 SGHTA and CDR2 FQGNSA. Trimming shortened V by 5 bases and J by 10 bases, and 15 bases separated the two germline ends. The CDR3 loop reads CASSRDYLDPQHF. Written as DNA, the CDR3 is TGTGCCAGCAGCCGCGACTATCTCGATCCCCAGCATTTT.

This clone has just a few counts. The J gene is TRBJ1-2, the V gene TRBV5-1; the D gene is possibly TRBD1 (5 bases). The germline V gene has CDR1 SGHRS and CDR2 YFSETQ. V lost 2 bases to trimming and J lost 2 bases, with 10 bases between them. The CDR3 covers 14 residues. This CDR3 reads CASSFGDSNYGYTF. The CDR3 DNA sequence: TGCGCCAGCAGCTTTGGCGACAGCAACTATGGCTACACCTTC.